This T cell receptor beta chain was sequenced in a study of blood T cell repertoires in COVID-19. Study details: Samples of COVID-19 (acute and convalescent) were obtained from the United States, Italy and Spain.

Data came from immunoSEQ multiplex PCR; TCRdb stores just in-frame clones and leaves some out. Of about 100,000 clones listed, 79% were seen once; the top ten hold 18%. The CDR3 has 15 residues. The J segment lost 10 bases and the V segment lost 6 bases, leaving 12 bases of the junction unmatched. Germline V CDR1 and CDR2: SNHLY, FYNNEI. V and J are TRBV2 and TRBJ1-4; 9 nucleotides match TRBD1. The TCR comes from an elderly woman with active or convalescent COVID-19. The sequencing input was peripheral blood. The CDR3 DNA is TGTGCCAGCAGACCGACAGGGGGTCTCGGTGTAAAACTGTTTTTT. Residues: CASRPTGGLGVKLFF. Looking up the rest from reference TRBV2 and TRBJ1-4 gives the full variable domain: EPEVTQTPSHQVTQMGQEVILRCVPISNHLYFYWYRQILGQKVEFLVSFYNNEISEKSEIFDDQFSVERPDGSNFTLKIRSTKLEDSAMYFCASRPTGGLGVKLFFGSGTQLSVL.